This is a list of T cell receptor beta chains from one sample in a study of blood T cell repertoires in COVID-19. Repertoires were generated with immunoSEQ multiplex PCR, while TCRdb's copy carries only in-frame clones and drops some. The table lists 71,000 or so clones, over 75% of them singletons, with 5% to 5.5% in the top ten. The source material was peripheral blood. The receptors derive from a woman aged 18-35 years with acute or convalescent COVID-19. Both conserved end residues are part of each CDR3. D genes are given only for firm matches. Size tells how often a clone was seen (once, few, many) or the class of an expanded clone, and some rows leave it out.

>TRBJ2-7|TRBV19|-|-
CASSIDRAESSYEQYF
TGTGCCAGTAGTATAGACCGAGCGGAGAGCTCCTACGAGCAGTACTTC
>TRBJ2-7|TRBV7-2|TRBD2|-
CASRIAGGNYEQYF
TGTGCCAGCAGGATAGCGGGTGGTAACTACGAGCAGTACTTC
>TRBJ2-7|TRBV7-2|-|-
CASSSNMVSYEQYF
TGTGCCAGCAGCTCCAACATGGTTTCCTACGAGCAGTACTTC
>TRBJ1-5|TRBV3-1/TRBV3-2|TRBD1|once
CASSQGTGFYSNQPQHF
TGTGCCAGCAGCCAAGGGACAGGGTTCTATAGCAATCAGCCCCAGCATTTT
>TRBJ2-3|TRBV5-6|-|-
CASSSLAGTDTQYF
TGTGCCAGCAGCTCGTTAGCGGGCACAGATACGCAGTATTTT
>TRBJ1-1|TRBV15|-|-
CATSRDRVPGTEAFF
TGTGCCACCAGCAGAGATCGGGTCCCGGGCACTGAAGCTTTCTTT
>TRBJ1-5|TRBV2|-|-
CASSARQEVSNQPQHF
TGTGCCAGCAGTGCCCGGCAGGAGGTCAGCAATCAGCCCCAGCATTTT
>TRBJ2-3|TRBV5-4|-|-
CASSLAGSTDTQYF
TGTGCCAGCAGCTTGGCAGGTAGCACAGATACGCAGTATTTT
>TRBJ2-2|TRBV30|-|-
CAWSEGYTGELFF
TGTGCCTGGAGTGAGGGGTACACCGGGGAGCTGTTTTTT
>TRBJ1-1|TRBV5-1|-|-
CASSPQPDSRTTEAFF
TGCGCCAGCAGCCCCCAACCCGACAGCCGTACAACTGAAGCTTTCTTT
>TRBJ1-2|TRBV10-2|-|once
CASRNPLAGSNYGYTF
TGCGCCAGCAGGAACCCGCTGGCGGGATCTAACTATGGCTACACCTTC
>TRBJ2-2|TRBV27|TRBD1|-
CASSRPGGGRELFF
TGTGCCAGCAGTCGACCAGGGGGTGGCCGGGAGCTGTTTTTT
>TRBJ2-1|TRBV11-2|TRBD2|-
CASSPTSGGSNEQFF
TGTGCCAGCAGCCCGACTAGCGGGGGCTCCAATGAGCAGTTCTTC
>TRBJ1-6|TRBV21-1|-|once
CASSKALCRDRDRAYNSPLHF
TGTGCCAGCAGCAAAGCGCTTTGTCGAGACCGGGACAGGGCCTATAATTCACCCCTCCACTTT
>TRBJ1-1|TRBV15|-|-
CATSSRGRVPGDTEAFF
TGTGCCACCAGCAGTAGGGGTCGGGTTCCTGGGGACACTGAAGCTTTCTTT
>TRBJ2-1|TRBV18|TRBD2|-
CASSPLSGGYNEQFF
TGTGCCAGCTCACCACTTAGCGGGGGATACAATGAGCAGTTCTTC
>TRBJ2-5|TRBV19|-|once
CASSIGGQRQETQYF
TGTGCCAGTAGTATAGGAGGACAAAGACAAGAGACCCAGTACTTC
>TRBJ1-6|TRBV10-2|-|-
CASVGRVPSPLHF
TGCGCCAGCGTAGGGAGAGTACCTTCACCCCTCCACTTT
>TRBJ2-1|TRBV4-3|-|-
CASSQELGLSYNEQFF
TGCGCCAGCAGCCAAGAACTCGGTCTCTCCTACAATGAGCAGTTCTTC
>TRBJ1-1|TRBV11-2|-|-
CASSLTRQSPKLRTEAFF
TGTGCCAGCAGCTTAACCCGACAGTCCCCTAAGCTTCGGACTGAAGCTTTCTTT
>TRBJ2-1|TRBV6-5|TRBD1|-
CASIGTGGNNEQFF
TGTGCCAGCATTGGGACAGGGGGAAACAATGAGCAGTTCTTC
>TRBJ2-2|TRBV5-1|TRBD2|-
CASSWTSGEAGELFF
TGCGCCAGCAGCTGGACTAGCGGGGAGGCCGGGGAGCTGTTTTTT
>TRBJ1-1|TRBV12-3/TRBV12-4|-|-
CASSLNRVTEAFF
TGTGCCAGCAGTTTAAACAGGGTCACTGAAGCTTTCTTT
>TRBJ2-1|TRBV6-5|TRBD1|-
CASRRDRGHVDEQFF
TGTGCCAGCAGGAGGGACAGGGGGCATGTCGATGAGCAGTTCTTC
>TRBJ1-6|TRBV27|-|-
CASRIPRTVGRSPLHF
TGTGCCAGCAGAATACCCAGGACGGTGGGGCGGTCACCCCTCCACTTT
>TRBJ1-2|TRBV7-9|TRBD1|-
CASSTGVSRYGYTF
TGTGCCAGCAGTACAGGGGTCAGCAGATATGGCTACACCTTC
>TRBJ2-3|TRBV7-9|TRBD2|-
CASSSTGGPADTQYF
TGTGCCAGCAGCTCAACGGGGGGGCCCGCAGATACGCAGTATTTT
>TRBJ2-4|TRBV6-5|TRBD2|-
CASSYTSGTKNIQYF
TGTGCCAGCAGTTACACTAGCGGGACGAAAAACATTCAGTACTTC
>TRBJ1-3|TRBV15|-|-
CATSRDLGGASRGNTIYF
TGTGCCACCAGCAGAGATCTAGGAGGGGCTAGTAGGGGAAACACCATATATTTT
>TRBJ2-3|TRBV7-9|-|once
CASSHSGGGIDTQYF
TGTGCCAGCAGCCACTCCGGGGGAGGTATAGATACGCAGTATTTT
>TRBJ1-2|TRBV19|-|-
CASSFTGNYGYTF
TGTGCCAGTAGTTTTACAGGGAACTATGGCTACACCTTC
>TRBJ1-3|TRBV28|-|-
CASSRDNSGNTIYF
TGTGCCAGCAGCCGGGACAACTCTGGAAACACCATATATTTT
>TRBJ1-4|TRBV5-1|TRBD1|-
CASSRRGTGEEKLFF
TGCGCCAGCAGCCGCCGTGGGACAGGGGAAGAAAAACTGTTTTTT
>TRBJ2-3|TRBV7-9|-|-
CASSLATSNRDTQYF
TGTGCCAGCAGCTTGGCGACTAGTAATAGAGATACGCAGTATTTT
>TRBJ1-4|TRBV18|-|-
CASSPRGENEKLFF
TGTGCCAGCTCACCACGCGGGGAAAATGAAAAACTGTTTTTT
>TRBJ2-6|TRBV2|-|-
CASEVPGANVLTF
TGTGCCAGCGAGGTTCCTGGGGCCAACGTCCTGACTTTC
>TRBJ2-1|TRBV2|TRBD2|-
CASSKWGPGGPSNEQFF
TGTGCCAGCAGTAAGTGGGGTCCGGGAGGGCCGTCTAATGAGCAGTTCTTC
>TRBJ2-3|TRBV20-1|-|-
CSASLAAITDTQYF
TGCAGTGCTAGTTTAGCAGCAATCACAGATACGCAGTATTTT
>TRBJ1-1|TRBV7-8|-|-
CASSSQVDGTEAFF
TGTGCCAGCAGCTCCCAGGTGGATGGCACTGAAGCTTTCTTT